This note documents a single T cell receptor (beta chain) sequence. What it binds is not known. Libraries were prepared by immunoSEQ multiplex PCR; TCRdb keeps only in-frame clonotypes and omits some of them. In the table there are more than 85,000 clones, about 95% of which are singletons. The data originate from a study of cytomegalovirus exposure and HLA in healthy donors. Points from the study as a whole: Cytomegalovirus association was assigned to about 150 TCR beta chains. Most TCR sequences showed up rarely, but some public TCRs showed up in many donors. It was reported that the classifier diagnosed cytomegalovirus status with high specificity and sensitivity in both the original and validation cohorts.

The germline V gene encodes CDR1 SGHRS and CDR2 YFSETQ. CDR3 length: 14 amino acids. V was trimmed by 0 bases and J by 2 bases, leaving 9 bases between them. This sequence originates from a woman aged 18-29 years in good health and CMV-seronegative. The sequenced sample consisted of PBMCs. The rearrangement uses TRBV5-1 and TRBJ2-7, with TRBD1 as a possible D gene (5 bases). The CDR3 coding sequence is TGCGCCAGCAGCTTGGGAGACAGTACCTACGAGCAGTACTTC. Translation gives CASSLGDSTYEQYF.